Following are 21 T cell receptor beta chains from one sample sequenced in a study of blood T cell repertoires in COVID-19. The assay was immunoSEQ multiplex PCR, and TCRdb's table has in-frame clones only and misses some. The sample lists some 140,000 clones; 70% to 80% were seen once. The source material was peripheral blood. The receptors originated from a man aged 60-69 years who had recovered from COVID-19.

This chain links TRBV5-1 with TRBJ1-1; possible D gene TRBD1, 5 bases. Germline values: CDR1 SGHRS, CDR2 YFSETQ. V was cut by 3 bases and J by 1 base, with 7 bases left in between. The CDR3 runs to 13 residues. The CDR3 sequence: CASSYGGNTEAFF. CDR3 DNA sequence: TGCGCCAGCAGCTACGGGGGGAACACTGAAGCTTTCTTT.

This clone was detected only once. The rearrangement links TRBV19 to TRBJ1-5, with 7 bases fitting TRBD1. The length of the CDR3 is 16 residues. Looked up from germline, CDR1 is LNHDA and CDR2 is SQIVND (reference sequence). V was pared by 3 bases and J by 1 base, with 6 bases of the junction left unmatched. The CDR3 here is CASSIEIRGSNQPQHF. The CDR3 DNA reads as TGTGCCAGTAGTATCGAGATCAGGGGGAGCAATCAGCCCCAGCATTTT.

This chain uses TRBV27 with TRBJ2-7, with TRBD1 identical over 7 bases. The V and J ends lost 6 bases and 5 bases, in that order; junction bases with no gene match: 7. CDR1 and CDR2 (germline): MNHEY, SMNVEV (reference sequence). CDR3 length equals 13 residues. The CDR3 region is CASRLKGAHEQYF. As DNA, the CDR3 is TGTGCCAGCAGATTAAAGGGGGCCCACGAGCAGTACTTC.

This chain joins TRBV11-2 and TRBJ2-1, with 14 positions matching TRBD2. The junction had 3 bases not matched to a gene; V was cut back by 2 bases and J by 6 bases. Per the germline V gene, CDR1 is SGHAT and CDR2 is FQNNGV. This CDR3 has 16 residues. The CDR3 protein is CASSLTGLAGGNEQFF. CDR3 DNA: TGTGCCAGCAGCTTAACCGGACTAGCGGGAGGCAATGAGCAGTTCTTC.

V usage is TRBV9 and J usage is TRBJ1-3; D remains ambiguous. Germline values: CDR1 SGDLS, CDR2 YYNGEE. The CDR3 extends over 15 amino acids. The V and J ends lost 2 bases and 0 bases respectively, with 9 bases between them. DNA for the CDR3: TGTGCCAGCAGCGTGGACTCATACTCTGGAAACACCATATATTTT. It is translated as CASSVDSYSGNTIYF.

This clone was detected only a few times. The rearrangement links TRBV7-8 to TRBJ2-2, with D perhaps TRBD2 (6 bases). Germline V gives CDR1 SGHVS, CDR2 FQNEAQ. The CDR3 covers 16 residues. The germline V and J ends were trimmed by 3 bases and 2 bases, with 13 bases remaining between them. The CDR3 loop is CASSFRGGVNTGELFF. In nucleotides, the CDR3 is TGTGCCAGCAGCTTCCGGGGCGGGGTCAACACCGGGGAGCTGTTTTTT. Complete variable domain (other parts from reference TRBV7-8 and TRBJ2-2): GAGVSQSPRYKVAKRGQDVALRCDPISGHVSLFWYQQALGQGPEFLTYFQNEAQLDKSGLPSDRFFAERPEGSVSTLKIQRTQQEDSAVYLCASSFRGGVNTGELFFGEGSRLTVL.

The chain carries TRBV11-2 and TRBJ1-6; TRBD1 aligns across 7 bases. CDR1 and CDR2 (germline): SGHAT, FQNNGV. There are 15 residues in the CDR3. With 2 bases clipped from V and 9 bases from J, the junction kept 7 bases outside the gene matches. CDR3 region: CASSLRQGGGSPLHF. In nucleotides, the CDR3 is TGTGCCAGCAGCTTAAGGCAGGGGGGCGGTTCACCCCTCCACTTT.

J is TRBJ1-2 and V is TRBV18; possible D gene TRBD1, 5 bases. The V end was cut by 3 bases, the J end by 4 bases, with 9 bases between. The germline CDR1 and CDR2 sequences are KGHSH and LQKENI. The CDR3 runs to 13 residues. The DNA for the CDR3 is TGTGCCAGCTCACCGGGGGAGGGCTATGGCTACACCTTC. It encodes CASSPGEGYGYTF.

The chain uses TRBV6-1 and TRBJ2-7; D might be TRBD1 (6 bases). Germline V gene sequence: CDR1 MNHNS, CDR2 SASEGT. The V end lost 3 bases, the J end lost 2 bases, and 11 bases lay between the germline ends. The CDR3 consists of 14 residues. CDR3 nucleotide sequence: TGTGCCAGCAGTGATACCGGGACACCCTACGAGCAGTACTTC. This encodes CASSDTGTPYEQYF.

The sample holds one count of this clone. The chain combines TRBV6-5 with TRBJ2-7, with TRBD2 as a possible D gene (5 bases). V gave up 4 bases and J gave up 0 bases, with 7 bases separating them. Germline loops: CDR1 MNHEY, CDR2 SVGAGI. CDR3 length: 13 residues. The DNA for the CDR3 is TGTGCCAGCAGTTTAGGGAGCTCCTACGAGCAGTACTTC. This translates into CASSLGSSYEQYF.

This clone came up once. This chain uses TRBV19 with TRBJ1-1, with D uncertain. This CDR3 comprises 13 residues. Between the trimmed V and J ends, which lost 7 bases and 1 base, there was a span of 10 bases. The germline V gene has CDR1 LNHDA and CDR2 SQIVND (reference sequence). CDR3: CASTPSRNTEAFF. Written as DNA, the CDR3 is TGTGCCAGTACTCCGTCGAGGAACACTGAAGCTTTCTTT.

This clone was seen only a few times. The chain carries TRBV2 and TRBJ1-4, with a tentative D call TRBD1 (5 bases). The germline V and J ends were trimmed by 4 bases and 7 bases, with 16 bases remaining between them. Germline V gene lookup returns CDR1 SNHLY and CDR2 FYNNEI. The CDR3 sequence is 15 residues long. The CDR3 sequence: CASSGVNRQTEKLFF. The CDR3 DNA is TGTGCCAGCAGTGGAGTCAACAGGCAGACTGAAAAACTGTTTTTT.

The rearrangement links TRBV6-5 to TRBJ2-5; 7 bases line up with TRBD2. The CDR3 is 15 residues long. V gave up 0 bases and J gave up 2 bases; unmatched junction bases: 3. Germline-derived CDR1 and CDR2 are MNHEY and SVGAGI. This CDR3 is CASSYSTSLQETQYF. The CDR3 region has the DNA TGTGCCAGCAGTTACTCGACTAGCCTACAAGAGACCCAGTACTTC.

In its sample, this clone was seen a few times. This chain connects TRBV7-9 to TRBJ1-1; tentatively, D is TRBD1 (5 bases). CDR3 length equals 13 residues. The V end was cut by 6 bases, the J end by 1 base, with 9 bases between. In germline, CDR1 is SEHNR, CDR2 FQNEAQ (reference sequence). The CDR3 region is CASRGRENTEAFF. The CDR3 nucleotides are TGTGCCAGCAGAGGCAGGGAGAACACTGAAGCTTTCTTT.

The chain is built from TRBV28 and TRBJ2-7; weak D call: TRBD1 (6 bases). V lost 2 bases to trimming and J lost 6 bases, with 14 bases between them. In germline, CDR1 is MDHEN, CDR2 SYDVKM. The CDR3 sequence is 14 residues long. The CDR3 nucleotides are TGTGCCAGCAGTTTAGGCGACAGGCCCTCCGAGCAGTACTTC. Translated, it gives CASSLGDRPSEQYF.

The chain links TRBV28 to TRBJ1-2, with TRBD1 matching 7 bases. CDR3 length equals 13 residues. From germline, CDR1 is MDHEN and CDR2 SYDVKM. With V trimmed by 6 bases and J by 8 bases, 9 bases remained unmatched. CDR3 sequence: CASRPGQERGYTF. The CDR3 nucleotides are TGTGCCAGCAGACCAGGACAGGAACGAGGCTACACCTTC.

The J gene is TRBJ1-2, the V gene TRBV7-2; 7 positions match TRBD1. This CDR3 region has 14 residues. V was clipped by 3 bases and J by 8 bases; unmatched bases: 9. The germline gives CDR1 SGHTA, CDR2 FQGNSA. CDR3 sequence (DNA): TGTGCCAGCAGCTTGGGCCCAGGGGGAAGGGGCTACACCTTC. It specifies CASSLGPGGRGYTF.

V usage is TRBV28 and J usage is TRBJ2-1, with TRBD2 matching 14 bases. Germline trimming cut 5 bases from V and 7 bases from J; bases unmatched to any gene: 7. CDR3 length: 16 amino acids. The germline V gene encodes CDR1 MDHEN and CDR2 SYDVKM. The CDR3 here is CASSTRTSGRWNEQFF. CDR3 DNA: TGTGCCAGCAGTACCAGGACTAGCGGGAGGTGGAATGAGCAGTTCTTC.

The V and J genes are TRBV7-9 and TRBJ1-3; D gene ambiguous. The CDR3 runs 13 residues. V dropped 6 bases and J dropped 1 base, with 7 bases sitting between them. The germline CDR1 and CDR2 sequences are SEHNR and FQNEAQ (reference sequence). CDR3 sequence (DNA): TGTGCCAGCAGTCAGGATTCTGGAAACACCATATATTTT. Translated, it gives CASSQDSGNTIYF.

V gene TRBV2 combines with J gene TRBJ2-2; D not certain. The germline gives CDR1 SNHLY, CDR2 FYNNEI. The CDR3 is 14 amino acids. With 3 bases removed from V and 5 bases from J, the gap between germline ends came to 10 bases. The CDR3: CASSDLWATGELFF. The CDR3, as DNA: TGTGCCAGCAGTGACTTGTGGGCGACCGGGGAGCTGTTTTTT.

This CDR3 is CASSWLGQSLSGNTIYF. In DNA, the CDR3 is TGTGCCAGCAGCTGGCTGGGACAGTCCCTCTCTGGAAACACCATATATTTT. The chain employs TRBV5-6 and TRBJ1-3; 7 bases agree with TRBD1. Germline V gene lookup returns CDR1 SGHDT and CDR2 YYEEEE. V was clipped by 3 bases and J by 0 bases; unmatched bases: 9. The CDR3 is 17 residues long. The full variable domain, in which reference TRBV5-6 and TRBJ1-3 provide the parts outside the CDR3, is DAGVTQSPTHLIKTRGQQVTLRCSPKSGHDTVSWYQQALGQGPQFIFQYYEEEERQRGNFPDRFSGHQFPNYSSELNVNALLLGDSALYLCASSWLGQSLSGNTIYFGEGSWLTVV.